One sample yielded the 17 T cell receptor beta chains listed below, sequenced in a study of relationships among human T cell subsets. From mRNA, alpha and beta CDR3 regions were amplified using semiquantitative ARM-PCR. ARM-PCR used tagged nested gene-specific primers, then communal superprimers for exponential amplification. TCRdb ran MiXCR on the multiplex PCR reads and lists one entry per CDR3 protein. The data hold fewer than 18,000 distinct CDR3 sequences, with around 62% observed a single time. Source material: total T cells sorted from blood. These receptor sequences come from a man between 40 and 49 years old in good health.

CDR3: CSARRGVNTEAFF. As DNA, the CDR3 is TGCAGTGCCCGACGGGGGGTGAACACTGAAGCTTTCTTT. This sequence joins TRBV20-1 and TRBJ1-1; D is possibly TRBD1 (5 bases). Per the germline V gene, CDR1 is DFQATT and CDR2 is SNEGSKA (reference sequence). This CDR3 has 13 residues. The V end lost 6 bases, the J end lost 0 bases, and 11 bases lay between the germline ends.

The DNA of the CDR3 is TGTGCCAGCAGCACGACTAGCGGCGGGGGGGATACGCAGTATTTT. Translating it yields CASSTTSGGGDTQYF. The chain couples TRBV11-2 to TRBJ2-3, with TRBD2 identical over 9 bases. V was pared by 5 bases and J by 6 bases, with 9 bases of the junction left unmatched. The germline gives CDR1 SGHAT, CDR2 FQNNGV. The CDR3 has 15 residues.

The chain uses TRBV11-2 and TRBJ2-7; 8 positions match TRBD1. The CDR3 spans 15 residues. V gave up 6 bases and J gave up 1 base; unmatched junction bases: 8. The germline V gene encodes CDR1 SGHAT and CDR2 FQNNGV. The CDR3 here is CASRFGQGASYEQYF. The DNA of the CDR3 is TGTGCCAGCAGATTCGGTCAGGGGGCGTCCTACGAGCAGTACTTC.

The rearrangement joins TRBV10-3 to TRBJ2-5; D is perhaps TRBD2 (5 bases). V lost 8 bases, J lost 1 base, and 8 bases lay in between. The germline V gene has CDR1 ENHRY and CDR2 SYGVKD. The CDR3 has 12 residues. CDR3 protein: CAIRDSQETQYF. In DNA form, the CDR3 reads TGTGCCATCCGGGATTCCCAAGAGACCCAGTACTTC.

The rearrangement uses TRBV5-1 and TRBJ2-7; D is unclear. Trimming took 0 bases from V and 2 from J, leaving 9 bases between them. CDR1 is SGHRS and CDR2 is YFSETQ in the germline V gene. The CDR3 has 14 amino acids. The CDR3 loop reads CASSLGSGAYEQYF. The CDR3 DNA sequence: TGCGCCAGCAGCTTGGGGAGTGGGGCCTACGAGCAGTACTTC.

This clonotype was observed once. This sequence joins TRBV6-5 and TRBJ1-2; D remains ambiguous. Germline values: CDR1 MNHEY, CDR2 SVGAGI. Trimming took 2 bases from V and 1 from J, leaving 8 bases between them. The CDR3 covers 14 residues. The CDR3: CASSYLGNNYGYTF. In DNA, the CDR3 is TGTGCCAGCAGTTACCTCGGCAATAACTATGGCTACACCTTC.

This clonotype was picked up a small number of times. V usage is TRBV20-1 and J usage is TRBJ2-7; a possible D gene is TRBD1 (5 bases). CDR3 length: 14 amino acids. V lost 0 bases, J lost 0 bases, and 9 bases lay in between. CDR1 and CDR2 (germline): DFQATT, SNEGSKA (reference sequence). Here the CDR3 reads CSARDRQPSYEQYF. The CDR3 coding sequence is TGCAGTGCTAGAGATCGACAGCCCTCCTACGAGCAGTACTTC.

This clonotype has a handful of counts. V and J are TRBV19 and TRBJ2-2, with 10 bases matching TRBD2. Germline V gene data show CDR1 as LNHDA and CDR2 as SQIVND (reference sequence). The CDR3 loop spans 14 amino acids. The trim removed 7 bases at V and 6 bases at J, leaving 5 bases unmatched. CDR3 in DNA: TGTGCCAGTAAACTAGCGGGAATGGCCGGGGAGCTGTTTTTT. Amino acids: CASKLAGMAGELFF.

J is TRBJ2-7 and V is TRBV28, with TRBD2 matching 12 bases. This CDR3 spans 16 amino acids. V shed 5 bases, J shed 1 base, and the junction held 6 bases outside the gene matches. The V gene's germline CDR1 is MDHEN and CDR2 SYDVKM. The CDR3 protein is CASSPRTSGASYEQYF. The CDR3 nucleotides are TGTGCCAGCAGTCCGCGGACTAGCGGGGCGTCCTACGAGCAGTACTTC.

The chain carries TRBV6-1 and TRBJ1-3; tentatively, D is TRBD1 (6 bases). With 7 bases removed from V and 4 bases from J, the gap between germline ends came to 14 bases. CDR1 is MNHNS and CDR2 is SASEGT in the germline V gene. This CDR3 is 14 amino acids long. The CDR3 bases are TGTGCCAGCATCGGGCAGGGGAAAGGAAACACCATATATTTT. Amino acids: CASIGQGKGNTIYF.

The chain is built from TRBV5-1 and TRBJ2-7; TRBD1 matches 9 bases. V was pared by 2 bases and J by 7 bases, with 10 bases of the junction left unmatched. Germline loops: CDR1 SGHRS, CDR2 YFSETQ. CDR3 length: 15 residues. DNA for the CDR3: TGCGCCAGCAGCTTCAAGCTACAGGGGGCGGGGGAGCAGTACTTC. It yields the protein CASSFKLQGAGEQYF.

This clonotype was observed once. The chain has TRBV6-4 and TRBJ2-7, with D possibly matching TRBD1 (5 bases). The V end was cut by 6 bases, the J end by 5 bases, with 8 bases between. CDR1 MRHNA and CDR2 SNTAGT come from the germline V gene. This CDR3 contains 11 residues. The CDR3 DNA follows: TGTGCCAGCAGCCAGGGCGACGAGCAGTACTTC. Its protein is CASSQGDEQYF.

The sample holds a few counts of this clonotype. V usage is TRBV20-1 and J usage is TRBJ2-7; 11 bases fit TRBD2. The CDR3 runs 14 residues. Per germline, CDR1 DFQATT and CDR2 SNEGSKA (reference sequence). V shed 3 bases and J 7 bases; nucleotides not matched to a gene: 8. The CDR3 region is CSASLPSGRREQYF. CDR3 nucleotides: TGCAGTGCTAGCCTCCCTAGCGGGAGGCGGGAGCAGTACTTC.

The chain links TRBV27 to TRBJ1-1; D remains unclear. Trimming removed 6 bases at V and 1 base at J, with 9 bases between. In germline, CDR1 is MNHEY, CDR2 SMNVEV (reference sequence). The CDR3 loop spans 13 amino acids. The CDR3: CASSWRENTEAFF. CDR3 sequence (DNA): TGTGCCAGCAGCTGGCGGGAGAACACTGAAGCTTTCTTT.

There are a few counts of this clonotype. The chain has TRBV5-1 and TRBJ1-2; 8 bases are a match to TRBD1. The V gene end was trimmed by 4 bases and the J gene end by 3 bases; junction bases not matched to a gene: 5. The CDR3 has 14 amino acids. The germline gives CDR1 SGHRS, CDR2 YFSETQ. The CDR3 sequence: CASSGTGGDYGYTF. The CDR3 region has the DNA TGCGCCAGCAGCGGAACAGGGGGGGACTATGGCTACACCTTC.

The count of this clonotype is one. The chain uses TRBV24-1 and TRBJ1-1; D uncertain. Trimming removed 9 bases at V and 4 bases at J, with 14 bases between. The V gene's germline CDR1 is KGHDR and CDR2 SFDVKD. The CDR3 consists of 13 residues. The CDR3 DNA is TGTGCCACCCGTGGGATTGAGGGCACTGAAGCTTTCTTT. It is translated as CATRGIEGTEAFF.

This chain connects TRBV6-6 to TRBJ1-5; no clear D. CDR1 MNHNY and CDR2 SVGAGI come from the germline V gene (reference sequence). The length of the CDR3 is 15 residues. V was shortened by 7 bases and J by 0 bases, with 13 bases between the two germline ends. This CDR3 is CASIPIGLSNQPQHF. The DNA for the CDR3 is TGTGCCAGCATTCCGATAGGGCTTAGCAATCAGCCCCAGCATTTT.